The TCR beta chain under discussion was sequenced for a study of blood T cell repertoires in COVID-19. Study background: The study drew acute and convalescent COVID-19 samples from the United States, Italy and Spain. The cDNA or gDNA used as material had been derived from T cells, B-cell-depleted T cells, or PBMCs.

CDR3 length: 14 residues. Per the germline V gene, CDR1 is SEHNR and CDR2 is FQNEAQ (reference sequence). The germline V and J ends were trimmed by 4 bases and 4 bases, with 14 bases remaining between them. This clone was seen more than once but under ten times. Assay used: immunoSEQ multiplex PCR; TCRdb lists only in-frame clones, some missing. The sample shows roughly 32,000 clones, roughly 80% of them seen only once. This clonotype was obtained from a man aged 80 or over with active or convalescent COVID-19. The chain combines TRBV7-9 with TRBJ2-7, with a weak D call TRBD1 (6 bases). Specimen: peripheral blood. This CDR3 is CASSSHGGTYEQYF. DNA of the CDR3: TGTGCCAGCAGCTCGCATGGGGGCACTTACGAGCAGTACTTC.